Each of the 18 T cell receptor beta chains below was sequenced from the same sample in a study of blood T cells in healthy people across ages. For the second PCR, which ran for 7 to 11 cycles, a sample-barcoded 5' primer and a J-beta primer mix were used. TCRdb called the 5' RACE reads again in MiXCR, with one record for every CDR3 protein. The sample contains some 640,000 distinct CDR3 sequences, about half of which appear only once. Sequencing was carried out using blood. The origin of the receptors is a woman in her sixties in good health.

The CDR3 DNA reads as TGCGCCAGCAGCCGCAGTGGGACCATCCACAATGAGCAGTTCTTC. Amino acid sequence: CASSRSGTIHNEQFF. The chain links TRBV4-3 to TRBJ2-1; possibly TRBD1 or TRBD2 for D (5 bases each). The CDR3 totals 15 residues. V lost 4 bases, J lost 5 bases, and 15 bases lay in between. Germline CDR1 LGHNA, CDR2 YSLEER.

This clonotype came up a few times. This chain uses TRBV7-9 with TRBJ2-7; maybe TRBD1 (6 bases). The V gene's germline CDR1 is SEHNR and CDR2 FQNEAQ (reference sequence). Trimming cost V 6 bases and J 4 bases, with 13 bases left between them. There are 13 residues in the CDR3. CDR3 loop: CASRYGQSYEQYF. The CDR3 region has the DNA TGTGCCAGCAGATACGGACAGAGTTACGAGCAGTACTTC.

The rearrangement joins TRBV20-1 to TRBJ2-4; the D call may be TRBD1 or TRBD2 (5 bases each). This CDR3 comprises 15 residues. The germline V gene has CDR1 DFQATT and CDR2 SNEGSKA (reference sequence). Deletions cut 3 bases from V and 0 bases from J, with 12 bases between. CDR3 loop: CSASGDLLAKNIQYF. DNA of the CDR3: TGCAGTGCTAGTGGGGACCTACTAGCCAAAAACATTCAGTACTTC.

The sample holds a few counts of this clonotype. The genes are TRBV9 and TRBJ2-3; no clear D. The CDR3 covers 13 residues. The ends were cut back, 3 bases at V and 0 bases at J, with 5 bases in the middle. Looked up from germline, CDR1 is SGDLS and CDR2 is YYNGEE. CDR3 region: CASSDLSTDTQYF. The CDR3 DNA is TGTGCCAGCAGCGACCTCAGCACAGATACGCAGTATTTT. The complete variable domain, with remaining parts taken from reference TRBV9 and TRBJ2-3, reads DSGVTQTPKHLITATGQRVTLRCSPRSGDLSVYWYQQSLDQGLQFLIQYYNGEERAKGNILERFSAQQFPDLHSELNLSSLELGDSALYFCASSDLSTDTQYFGPGTRLTVL.

The rearrangement joins TRBV20-1 to TRBJ2-5, with D possibly TRBD2 on 5 matching bases. CDR3 length equals 13 residues. Germline V gene data show CDR1 as DFQATT and CDR2 as SNEGSKA (reference sequence). CDR3 coding DNA: TGCAGCCCCCACGAGAGGGAACAAGAGACCCAGTACTTC. Amino acid sequence: CSPHEREQETQYF.

J is TRBJ2-1 and V is TRBV7-2; perhaps TRBD2 as D (6 bases). The ends were cut back, 7 bases at V and 10 bases at J, with 20 bases in the middle. Per the germline V gene, CDR1 is SGHTA and CDR2 is FQGNSA. There are 14 residues in the CDR3. CDR3 loop: CASNRGAGSYEQFF. The CDR3 bases are TGTGCCAGCAACCGCGGTGCGGGGTCCTACGAGCAGTTCTTC.

The sample holds one count of this clonotype. The chain uses TRBV18 and TRBJ2-5, with a possible D match to TRBD1 (5 bases). CDR1 and CDR2 from the germline V gene are KGHSH and LQKENI. This CDR3 is 14 amino acids long. Trimming removed 3 bases at V and 1 base at J, with 9 bases between. The CDR3 protein is CASSPDSFQETQYF. In nucleotides, the CDR3 is TGTGCCAGCTCACCCGACAGCTTCCAAGAGACCCAGTACTTC.

To note about this clonotype: Relative to the germline gene, one junction end is altered; a read error may explain this. This chain links TRBV7-9 with TRBJ2-3; TRBD2 agrees at 7 bases. There are 14 residues in the CDR3. Germline V CDR1 and CDR2: SEHNR, FQNEAQ (reference sequence). CDR3 bases: TGCGCCAGCAGCCCGCAGGGAGGGCTCGATACGCAGTATTTT. Protein sequence: CASSPQGGLDTQYF.

This rearrangement joins TRBV30 to TRBJ2-5; TRBD2 matches at 11 bases. The DNA end is a closer match to TRBJ2-7, so the J assignment may be wrong. The CDR3 contains 14 residues. The germline V gene encodes CDR1 GTSNPN and CDR2 SVGIG (reference sequence). CDR3 protein: CAWSRLAGSSEQYF. Here the CDR3 DNA reads TGTGCCTGGAGCCGACTAGCGGGATCTTCCGAGCAGTACTTC.

This clonotype came up a few times. This rearrangement joins TRBV4-2 to TRBJ2-1; D possibly corresponds to TRBD2 (6 bases). The CDR3 contains 16 residues. Trimming removed 0 bases at V and 4 bases at J, with 13 bases between. Germline V gene lookup returns CDR1 LGHNA and CDR2 YNFKEQ. The CDR3 loop reads CASSQEPSAGYNEQFF. CDR3 in DNA: TGTGCCAGCAGCCAAGAACCTAGCGCAGGATACAATGAGCAGTTCTTC.

This chain joins TRBV7-9 and TRBJ2-7; the match to TRBD2 covers 14 bases. The CDR3 loop spans 15 amino acids. The germline V gene encodes CDR1 SEHNR and CDR2 FQNEAQ (reference sequence). V shed 10 bases, J shed 5 bases, and the junction held 10 bases outside the gene matches. The CDR3 DNA follows: TGTGCCATCTCGGGACTAGCGGGAGAAATCAACGAGCAGTACTTC. It codes for CAISGLAGEINEQYF. The full variable domain, in which reference TRBV7-9 and TRBJ2-7 provide the parts outside the CDR3, is DTGVSQNPRHKITKRGQNVTFRCDPISEHNRLYWYRQTLGQGPEFLTYFQNEAQLEKSRLLSDRFSAERPKGSFSTLEIQRTEQGDSAMYLCAISGLAGEINEQYFGPGTRLTVT.

The chain uses TRBV20-1 and TRBJ2-1, with TRBD2 matching 7 bases. Germline V gene sequence: CDR1 DFQATT, CDR2 SNEGSKA (reference sequence). The CDR3 contains 14 residues. V shed 3 bases and J 7 bases; nucleotides not matched to a gene: 9. CDR3: CSASQREAGNEQFF. CDR3 sequence (DNA): TGCAGTGCTAGCCAGCGGGAAGCGGGGAATGAGCAGTTCTTC.

As to this clonotype: Being one base from a much bigger clone, this may be a read error. The chain carries TRBV7-9 and TRBJ2-7, with D possibly matching TRBD1 (6 bases). The end of the DNA is better explained by TRBJ2-1, so the J call may be wrong. Germline values: CDR1 SEHNR, CDR2 FQNEAQ (reference sequence). The CDR3 length is 15 residues. DNA for the CDR3: TGTGCCAGCAGCCCTGGGGTAGGACAGACCTACGAGCAGTTCTTC. Its translation is CASSPGVGQTYEQFF.

The chain links TRBV6-4 to TRBJ2-5; 11 positions agree with TRBD1. J lost 4 bases, V lost 6 bases, and 4 bases had no gene match. This CDR3 has 14 amino acids. Germline V gene data show CDR1 as MRHNA and CDR2 as SNTAGT. The CDR3 is CASRDRGQGETQYF. The CDR3 DNA follows: TGTGCCAGCAGGGACAGGGGGCAAGGAGAGACCCAGTACTTC.

This clonotype has just a few counts. This chain connects TRBV20-1 to TRBJ2-3, with 8 positions matching TRBD2. Germline-derived CDR1 and CDR2 are DFQATT and SNEGSKA (reference sequence). The CDR3 loop spans 14 amino acids. Unmatched junction bases numbered 4, after V lost 0 bases and J lost 5 bases. Here the CDR3 reads CSARDSGSGDTQYF. The DNA for the CDR3 is TGCAGTGCTAGAGACAGCGGGAGCGGAGATACGCAGTATTTT.

In the case of this clonotype: One junction end does not reproduce the germline sequence, and a read error may be involved. J is TRBJ2-6 and V is TRBV28, with D maybe TRBD1 (5 bases). The CDR3 is 17 residues long. Germline CDR1 MDHEN, CDR2 SYDVKM. CDR3 DNA sequence: TGTGCCAGCAGTTTGAAGGGTTTCCAATCTGGGGCCAACGCCCTGACTTTC. Amino acid sequence: CASSLKGFQSGANALTF.

This clonotype was found a few times. J is TRBJ2-1 and V is TRBV21-1; the DNA was not compared with TRBD1, the D call given in the table. TRBV21-1 is recorded as a pseudogene. CDR3 length equals 16 residues. CDR3 residues: CASSTRDRGYQSEQFF. Written as DNA, the CDR3 is TGTGCCAGCAGCACCCGGGACAGGGGGTATCAGAGTGAGCAGTTCTTC.

The table lists this clonotype with a few counts. The rearrangement uses TRBV10-3 and TRBJ1-2; 8 bases map to TRBD1. The CDR3 has 14 amino acids. The J segment lost 3 bases and the V segment lost 5 bases, leaving 5 bases of the junction unmatched. Germline V lookup: CDR1 ENHRY, CDR2 SYGVKD. The CDR3 loop is CAISTGTGDYGYTF. Written as DNA, the CDR3 is TGTGCCATCAGTACCGGGACAGGCGACTATGGCTACACCTTC.